This section outlines one T cell receptor beta chain sequence together with its context. The germline CDR1 and CDR2 sequences are SGHRS and YFSETQ. The CDR3 spans 15 residues. V lost 2 bases and J lost 4; bases outside the gene matches: 5. This sample was taken from a study of blood T cell repertoires in COVID-19. The data were produced by immunoSEQ multiplex PCR, yet TCRdb's version contains in-frame clones alone and is incomplete. Of 70,000 or so clones listed, 87% are singletons. The receptor's source is a man in his fifties or sixties with active COVID-19. V usage is TRBV5-1 and J usage is TRBJ2-2; 7 bases are shared with TRBD1. Sequenced: peripheral blood. The CDR3 DNA reads as TGCGCCAGCAGCTTACCAGGGGGACGCACCGGGGAGCTGTTTTTT. Encoded protein: CASSLPGGRTGELFF.